These 10 T cell receptor beta chains originate from one sample sequenced in a study of STAT5B mutations in CD4+ large granular lymphocyte leukemia. TCRdb's copy holds only in-frame clones and misses some; the assay was immunoSEQ multiplex PCR. The sample has 23,000 or so clones, roughly 78% seen once. Material for sequencing was CD4+ T cells from blood buffy coats. These receptors originate from a human donor in good health.

This clone was detected only a few times. This sequence joins TRBV6-5 and TRBJ1-2; 7 nucleotides line up with TRBD1. Germline V CDR1 and CDR2: MNHEY, SVGAGI. CDR3 length equals 12 residues. V gave up 7 bases and J gave up 8 bases; unmatched junction bases: 7. The CDR3 region is CASTTNRGGYTF. For the CDR3, the DNA is TGTGCCAGCACTACCAACAGGGGCGGCTACACCTTC.

This clone was observed once. The gene calls are TRBV18 and TRBJ1-2; 9 positions agree with TRBD1. The CDR3 length is 17 residues. V shed 4 bases, J shed 4 bases, and the junction held 13 bases outside the gene matches. Germline values: CDR1 KGHSH, CDR2 LQKENI. This CDR3 reads CASSLGKGQGASYGYTF. The CDR3 nucleotides read TGTGCCAGCTCACTGGGGAAGGGACAGGGAGCGAGCTATGGCTACACCTTC.

The DNA for the CDR3 is TGTGCCAGCAGCTTCGGACTGGACAACTATGGCTACACCTTC. It encodes CASSFGLDNYGYTF. The chain links TRBV5-4 to TRBJ1-2; D is uncertain. Trimming stripped 2 bases from V and 2 bases from J, with 10 bases between. Germline CDR1 and CDR2: SGHNT and YYREEE (reference sequence). The CDR3 sequence is 14 residues long.

This clone occurred a few times. The rearrangement joins TRBV2 to TRBJ1-2; D ambiguous. The germline V and J ends were trimmed by 4 bases and 8 bases, with 11 bases remaining between them. The CDR3 extends over 12 amino acids. Germline values: CDR1 SNHLY, CDR2 FYNNEI. The CDR3 region is CASSGHAEGYTF. CDR3 coding DNA: TGTGCCAGCAGTGGACATGCGGAGGGCTACACCTTC. The entire variable domain, with the rest obtained from reference TRBV2 and TRBJ1-2, is as follows: EPEVTQTPSHQVTQMGQEVILRCVPISNHLYFYWYRQILGQKVEFLVSFYNNEISEKSEIFDDQFSVERPDGSNFTLKIRSTKLEDSAMYFCASSGHAEGYTFGSGTRLTVV.

This clone was recorded a few times. The V call is TRBV28, the J call TRBJ2-7; 7 bases fit TRBD2. The CDR3 extends over 16 amino acids. V gave up 5 bases and J gave up 3 bases; unmatched junction bases: 13. Germline lookup yields CDR1 MDHEN and CDR2 SYDVKM. The CDR3 loop reads CASSHIAWGGDYEQYF. The CDR3 coding sequence is TGTGCCAGCAGTCACATCGCCTGGGGGGGAGACTACGAGCAGTACTTC. The full variable domain, its missing parts supplied by reference TRBV28 and TRBJ2-7, is DVKVTQSSRYLVKRTGEKVFLECVQDMDHENMFWYRQDPGLGLRLIYFSYDVKMKEKGDIPEGYSVSREKKERFSLILESASTNQTSMYLCASSHIAWGGDYEQYFGPGTRLTVT.

The chain uses TRBV28 and TRBJ1-2; tentative D call: TRBD1 (6 bases). The CDR3 covers 14 residues. The germline V gene has CDR1 MDHEN and CDR2 SYDVKM. Trimming removed 4 bases at V and 5 bases at J, with 14 bases between. CDR3 sequence: CASSSIGGSYGYTF. The CDR3 nucleotides read TGTGCCAGCAGTTCCATAGGGGGGAGTTATGGCTACACCTTC.

The chain carries TRBV29-1 and TRBJ1-1, with D hard to call. V lost 7 bases, J lost 0 bases, and 9 bases lay in between. CDR3 length: 12 residues. Germline loops: CDR1 SQVTM, CDR2 ANQGSEA. CDR3 sequence reads: CSAKQMNTEAFF. DNA of the CDR3: TGCAGCGCCAAACAAATGAACACTGAAGCTTTCTTT.

V and J are TRBV6-5 and TRBJ2-1; D may be TRBD1 or TRBD2 (6 bases each). There are 15 residues in the CDR3. V dropped 6 bases and J dropped 4 bases, with 16 bases sitting between them. Germline lookup yields CDR1 MNHEY and CDR2 SVGAGI. The CDR3 DNA is TGTGCCAGCAGCCGACTGGGGGGCGGTTACAATGAGCAGTTCTTC. The encoded protein is CASSRLGGGYNEQFF.

The V call is TRBV6-6, the J call TRBJ1-1; D uncertain. Germline V gene sequence: CDR1 MNHNY, CDR2 SVGAGI (reference sequence). V was clipped by 0 bases and J by 6 bases, with 8 bases between them. The CDR3 loop spans 13 amino acids. The CDR3 spells CASSYSAESEAFF. Here the CDR3 DNA reads TGTGCCAGCAGTTACTCGGCGGAGTCTGAAGCTTTCTTT.

The genes are TRBV5-1 and TRBJ2-2, with 7 positions matching TRBD2. The CDR3 spans 15 residues. V was pared by 0 bases and J by 3 bases, with 2 bases of the junction left unmatched. Germline CDR1 and CDR2: SGHRS and YFSETQ. The CDR3 spells CASSLERGDTGELFF. The CDR3 region has the DNA TGCGCCAGCAGCTTGGAACGGGGGGACACCGGGGAGCTGTTTTTT.